The 13 T cell receptor beta chains listed next were all sequenced from one sample in a study of regulatory T cells in long-lasting Graves disease. Time point indicated: newly diagnosed GD, antithyroid drugs for less than 3 months. Construction of the TCR library relied on RNA isolated from PBMCs. Relying on iRepertoire HTBI primers and Arm-PCR of CDR3 regions, the team built TCR beta libraries. MiXCR, run by TCRdb on the multiplex PCR reads, gives a single entry per CDR3 protein. The sample lists about 440,000 distinct CDR3 sequences, 14% to 15% occurring once. The same sample was also studied in work on T cells in Graves' hyperthyroidism and ophthalmopathy.

The sample consisted of peripheral blood mononuclear cells (PBMCs), taken at new diagnosis, from a patient treated with antithyroid drugs. The receptors derive from a woman in her thirties with Graves disease.

CDR3 coding DNA: TGCGCCAGCAGCCAAGGACTCACGCAAGATCAGCCCCAGCATTTT. It codes for CASSQGLTQDQPQHF. This sequence joins TRBV4-1 and TRBJ1-5, with unresolved D. Germline V gene lookup returns CDR1 MGHRA and CDR2 YSYEKL. V was clipped by 1 base and J by 5 bases, with 12 bases between them. The CDR3 extends over 15 amino acids.

This clonotype was seen at least ten times. The chain is built from TRBV11-2 and TRBJ2-2; 8 bases map to TRBD2. Germline CDR1 and CDR2: SGHAT and FQNNGV. The CDR3 has 15 amino acids. J lost 5 bases, V lost 6 bases, and 8 bases had no gene match. CDR3 loop: CASRFWASGTGELFF. CDR3 DNA sequence: TGTGCCAGCAGGTTCTGGGCTAGCGGGACCGGGGAGCTGTTTTTT.

This clonotype was counted at least ten times. This rearrangement joins TRBV11-1 to TRBJ2-5; D remains unclear. V was pared by 6 bases and J by 1 base, with 9 bases between. The V gene's germline CDR1 is SGHAT and CDR2 FQDESV (reference sequence). This CDR3 contains 13 residues. CDR3: CASRPEVQETQYF. The CDR3 DNA reads TGTGCCAGCAGGCCAGAAGTCCAAGAGACCCAGTACTTC.

In this sample, this clonotype turned up many times. This chain links TRBV20-1 with TRBJ2-7, with a tentative D call TRBD2 (6 bases). Trimming left V 3 bases short and J 0 bases short, with 9 bases between. The germline gives CDR1 DFQATT, CDR2 SNEGSKA (reference sequence). The CDR3 is 13 amino acids. The DNA for the CDR3 is TGCAGTGCTAGGGGACTGCGCTCCTACGAGCAGTACTTC. Its protein product is CSARGLRSYEQYF.

This clonotype was counted between two and nine times. The chain combines TRBV19 with TRBJ1-5; 9 bases align to TRBD1. CDR1 and CDR2 (germline): LNHDA, SQIVND (reference sequence). The CDR3 contains 18 residues. V was clipped by 1 base and J by 2 bases; unmatched bases: 9. Here the CDR3 DNA reads TGTGCCAGTAGTATAGTAAAGGGACAGGGAAAGGGCAATCAGCCCCAGCATTTT. It translates to CASSIVKGQGKGNQPQHF. Combining the CDR3 with reference TRBV19 and TRBJ1-5 gives the whole variable domain DGGITQSPKYLFRKEGQNVTLSCEQNLNHDAMYWYRQDPGQGLRLIYYSQIVNDFQKGDIAEGYSVSREKKESFPLTVTSAQKNPTAFYLCASSIVKGQGKGNQPQHFGDGTRLSIL.

This clonotype was recorded at least ten times. The chain couples TRBV5-1 to TRBJ2-3; perhaps D is TRBD1 or TRBD2 (5 bases each). The CDR3 extends over 16 amino acids. Germline V gene sequence: CDR1 SGHRS, CDR2 YFSETQ. V was cut by 8 bases and J by 2 bases, with 21 bases left in between. CDR3 coding DNA: TGCGCCAGTTCTGTATCGGGGCTGTTAGCCACAGATACGCAGTATTTT. Its protein is CASSVSGLLATDTQYF.

The CDR3 sequence: CASSQGGSQYGNTIYF. DNA of the CDR3: TGTGCCAGCAGCCAAGGAGGTAGTCAGTATGGAAACACCATATATTTT. This chain uses TRBV4-2 with TRBJ1-3; D not resolved. CDR1 LGHNA and CDR2 YNFKEQ come from the germline V gene. This CDR3 comprises 16 residues. V lost 1 base and J 3 bases, leaving 13 bases between the germline ends.

A remark on this clonotype: This may come from a read error, since a much larger clone is one base off. This chain joins TRBV29-1 and TRBJ2-1; D is unclear. Germline V gene sequence: CDR1 SQVTM, CDR2 ANQGSEA. This CDR3 spans 11 amino acids. The ends were cut back, 8 bases at V and 6 bases at J, with 11 bases in the middle. The chain's CDR3 is CSLGQFNEQFF. The CDR3 coding sequence is TGCAGCCTGGGTCAATTCAATGAGCAGTTCTTC.

This clonotype has a count of ten or more. Here the CDR3 reads CASSYSSSQDTQYF. CDR3 DNA: TGTGCCAGCAGTTACTCTAGCTCGCAAGATACGCAGTATTTT. The chain uses TRBV6-5 and TRBJ2-3, with D hard to call. The V gene lost 0 bases and the J gene lost 5 bases, with 9 bases spanning the gap. In germline, CDR1 is MNHEY, CDR2 SVGAGI. This CDR3 is 14 amino acids long.

The table lists this clonotype with many counts. As DNA, the CDR3 is TGTGCCAGCAGTGATCCGGTTTCGTACACCGGGGAGCTGTTTTTT. This sequence encodes CASSDPVSYTGELFF. V is TRBV2 and J is TRBJ2-2; D unresolved. Germline CDR1 is SNHLY and CDR2 is FYNNEI. The CDR3 length is 15 residues. Trimming left V 3 bases short and J 3 bases short, with 11 bases between.

In its sample, this clonotype was seen many times. In nucleotides, the CDR3 is TGTGCCAGCAGCTACCAGGGGTCACCCCTCCACTTT. This sequence encodes CASSYQGSPLHF. The chain employs TRBV28 and TRBJ1-6, with D maybe TRBD1 (6 bases). Germline V gives CDR1 MDHEN, CDR2 SYDVKM. CDR3 length: 12 amino acids. The ends were cut back, 6 bases at V and 10 bases at J, with 10 bases in the middle.

The rearrangement joins TRBV27 to TRBJ2-3; 11 bases are a match to TRBD2. CDR1 and CDR2 (germline): MNHEY, SMNVEV (reference sequence). The V and J ends lost 3 bases and 5 bases, in that order; junction bases with no gene match: 7. The CDR3 runs 16 residues. CDR3 region: CASSLVAGGPRDTQYF. CDR3 in DNA: TGTGCCAGCAGTTTGGTAGCGGGAGGGCCCAGAGATACGCAGTATTTT.

This clonotype was seen only a few times. V usage is TRBV9 and J usage is TRBJ2-7, with 9 bases that match TRBD2. The CDR3 contains 13 residues. V lost 0 bases, J lost 6 bases, and 1 base stayed unmatched. CDR1 is SGDLS and CDR2 is YYNGEE in the germline V gene. The CDR3 is CASSVVSGGEQYF. The DNA of the CDR3 is TGTGCCAGCAGCGTAGTTAGCGGGGGCGAGCAGTACTTC.